These 4 T cell receptor beta chains came from one sample sequenced in a study of blood T cell repertoires in COVID-19. Assay: immunoSEQ multiplex PCR; the TCRdb copy retains only in-frame clones and omits some. The sample includes a few hundred thousand clones, approximately 90% of them seen just once. The source material was PBMCs or T cells enriched from blood (not recorded which). The receptors come from a woman between 35 and 50 years old who had been exposed to COVID-19.

The chain combines TRBV2 with TRBJ1-4; the D is unclear. From germline, CDR1 is SNHLY and CDR2 FYNNEI. Between the trimmed V and J ends, which lost 6 bases and 0 bases, there was a span of 8 bases. The CDR3 has 14 amino acids. In DNA form, the CDR3 reads TGTGCCAGCAGGACCAGGCCAACTAATGAAAAACTGTTTTTT. It translates to CASRTRPTNEKLFF. Supplemented by reference TRBV2 and TRBJ1-4, the full variable domain reads EPEVTQTPSHQVTQMGQEVILRCVPISNHLYFYWYRQILGQKVEFLVSFYNNEISEKSEIFDDQFSVERPDGSNFTLKIRSTKLEDSAMYFCASRTRPTNEKLFFGSGTQLSVL.

The chain links TRBV9 to TRBJ1-1, with 8 bases matching TRBD1. J lost 2 bases, V lost 4 bases, and 7 bases had no gene match. Looked up from germline, CDR1 is SGDLS and CDR2 is YYNGEE. CDR3 length equals 15 residues. The CDR3 region is CASSLSQGANTEAFF. The CDR3 DNA is TGTGCCAGCAGCCTCTCTCAGGGGGCTAACACTGAAGCTTTCTTT.

In DNA form, the CDR3 reads TGTGCTAGTGGCTATCCGGGACAGGGAGACAAAAACATTCAGTACTTC. Amino acids: CASGYPGQGDKNIQYF. The chain uses TRBV12-5 and TRBJ2-4; TRBD1 aligns across 9 bases. The germline V gene has CDR1 LGHNT and CDR2 FRNRAP. The CDR3 is 16 amino acids. The trim removed 6 bases at V and 3 bases at J, leaving 9 bases unmatched.

The gene calls are TRBV11-3 and TRBJ1-1, with D uncertain. The CDR3 totals 14 residues. Trimming took 4 bases from V and 7 from J, leaving 16 bases between them. The germline V gene encodes CDR1 SGHNT and CDR2 YENEEA. The CDR3 protein is CASSSNGPEGEAFF. CDR3 DNA sequence: TGTGCCAGCAGCTCGAATGGGCCCGAAGGTGAAGCTTTCTTT. The full variable domain, with the rest looked up from reference TRBV11-3 and TRBJ1-1, is EAGVVQSPRYKIIEKKQPVAFWCNPISGHNTLYWYLQNLGQGPELLIRYENEEAVDDSQLPKDRFSAERLKGVDSTLKIQPAELGDSAVYLCASSSNGPEGEAFFGQGTRLTVV.